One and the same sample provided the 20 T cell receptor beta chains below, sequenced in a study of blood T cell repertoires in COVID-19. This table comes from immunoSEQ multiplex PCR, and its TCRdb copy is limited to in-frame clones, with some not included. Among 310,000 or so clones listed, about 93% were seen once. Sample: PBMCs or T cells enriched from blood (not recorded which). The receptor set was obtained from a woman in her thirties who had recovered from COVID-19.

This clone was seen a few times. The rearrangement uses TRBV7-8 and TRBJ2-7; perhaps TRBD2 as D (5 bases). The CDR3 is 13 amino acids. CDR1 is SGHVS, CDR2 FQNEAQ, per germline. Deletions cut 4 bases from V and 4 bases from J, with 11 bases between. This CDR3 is CASSSLQRYEQYF. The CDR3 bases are TGTGCCAGCAGCTCCTTACAGCGGTACGAGCAGTACTTC.

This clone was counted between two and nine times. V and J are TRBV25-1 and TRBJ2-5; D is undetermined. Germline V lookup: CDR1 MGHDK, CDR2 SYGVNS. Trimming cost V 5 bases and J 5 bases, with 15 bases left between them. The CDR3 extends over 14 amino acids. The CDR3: CASSPQSLTETQYF. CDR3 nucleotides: TGTGCCAGCAGTCCACAGAGCCTGACGGAGACCCAGTACTTC.

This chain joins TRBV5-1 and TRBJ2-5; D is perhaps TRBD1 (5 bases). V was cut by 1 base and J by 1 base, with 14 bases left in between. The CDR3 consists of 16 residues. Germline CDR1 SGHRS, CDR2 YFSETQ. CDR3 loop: CASSLSPTEIQETQYF. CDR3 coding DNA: TGCGCCAGCAGCTTGTCCCCGACAGAGATCCAAGAGACCCAGTACTTC.

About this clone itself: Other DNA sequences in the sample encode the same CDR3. This chain's CDR3 is CATSDTGQGRETQYF. CDR3 sequence (DNA): TGTGCCACCAGTGATACCGGACAGGGGCGAGAGACCCAGTACTTC. The chain employs TRBV24-1 and TRBJ2-5; 9 bases align to TRBD1. The CDR3 is made up of 15 amino acids. The junction had 5 bases not matched to a gene; V was cut back by 3 bases and J by 4 bases. Germline V gene sequence: CDR1 KGHDR, CDR2 SFDVKD.

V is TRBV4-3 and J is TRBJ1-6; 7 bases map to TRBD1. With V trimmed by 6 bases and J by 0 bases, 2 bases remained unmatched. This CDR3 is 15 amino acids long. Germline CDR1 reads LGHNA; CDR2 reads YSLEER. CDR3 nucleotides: TGCGCCAGCAGGGACAGGAGCTCCTATAATTCACCCCTCCACTTT. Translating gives CASRDRSSYNSPLHF.

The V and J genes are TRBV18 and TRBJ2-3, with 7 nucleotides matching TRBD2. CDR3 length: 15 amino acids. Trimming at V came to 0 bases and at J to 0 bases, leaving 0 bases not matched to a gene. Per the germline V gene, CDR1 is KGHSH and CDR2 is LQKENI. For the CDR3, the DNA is TGTGCCAGCTCACCACCGGGGGGGAGCACAGATACGCAGTATTTT. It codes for CASSPPGGSTDTQYF. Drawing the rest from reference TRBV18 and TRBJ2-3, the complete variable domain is NAGVMQNPRHLVRRRGQEARLRCSPMKGHSHVYWYRQLPEEGLKFMVYLQKENIIDESGMPKERFSAEFPKEGPSILRIQQVVRGDSAAYFCASSPPGGSTDTQYFGPGTRLTVL.

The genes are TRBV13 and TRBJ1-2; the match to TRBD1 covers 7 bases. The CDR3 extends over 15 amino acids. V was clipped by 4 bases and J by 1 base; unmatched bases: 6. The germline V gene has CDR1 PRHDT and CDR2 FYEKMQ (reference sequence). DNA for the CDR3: TGTGCCAGCAGCTCCACAGGGGAATATAACTATGGCTACACCTTC. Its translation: CASSSTGEYNYGYTF.

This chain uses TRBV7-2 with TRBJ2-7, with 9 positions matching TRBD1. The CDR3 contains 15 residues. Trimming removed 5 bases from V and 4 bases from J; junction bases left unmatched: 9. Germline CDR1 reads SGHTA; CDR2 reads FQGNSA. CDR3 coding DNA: TGTGCCAGCAGCCCACTATCCGGACAGGGGTACGAGCAGTACTTC. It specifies CASSPLSGQGYEQYF. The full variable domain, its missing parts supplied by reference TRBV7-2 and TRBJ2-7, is GAGVSQSPSNKVTEKGKDVELRCDPISGHTALYWYRQSLGQGLEFLIYFQGNSAPDKSGLPSDRFSAERTGGSVSTLTIQRTQQEDSAVYLCASSPLSGQGYEQYFGPGTRLTVT.

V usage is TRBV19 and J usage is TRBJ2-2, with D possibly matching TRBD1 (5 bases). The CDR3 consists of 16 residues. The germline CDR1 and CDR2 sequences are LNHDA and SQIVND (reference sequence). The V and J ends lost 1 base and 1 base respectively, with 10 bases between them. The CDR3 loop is CASSIGKGMNTGELFF. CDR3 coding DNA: TGTGCCAGTAGTATAGGAAAGGGGATGAACACCGGGGAGCTGTTTTTT.

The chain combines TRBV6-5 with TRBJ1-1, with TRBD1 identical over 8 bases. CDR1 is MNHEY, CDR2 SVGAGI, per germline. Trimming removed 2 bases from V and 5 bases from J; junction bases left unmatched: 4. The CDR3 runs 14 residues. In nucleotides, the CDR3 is TGTGCCAGCAGTTACACGACAGGGGAGACTGAAGCTTTCTTT. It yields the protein CASSYTTGETEAFF.

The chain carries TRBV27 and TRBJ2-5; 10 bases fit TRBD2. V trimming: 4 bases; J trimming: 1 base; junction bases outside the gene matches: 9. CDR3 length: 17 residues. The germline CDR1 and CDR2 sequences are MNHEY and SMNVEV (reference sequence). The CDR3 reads CASSSLGLAEVQETQYF. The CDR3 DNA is TGTGCCAGCAGTTCCTTAGGACTAGCGGAAGTCCAAGAGACCCAGTACTTC.

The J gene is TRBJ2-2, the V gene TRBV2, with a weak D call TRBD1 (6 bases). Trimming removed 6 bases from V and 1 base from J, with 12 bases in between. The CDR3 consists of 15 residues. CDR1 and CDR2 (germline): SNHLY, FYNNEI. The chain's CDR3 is CASSRDMGNTGELFF. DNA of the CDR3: TGTGCCAGCAGCCGGGACATGGGGAACACCGGGGAGCTGTTTTTT.

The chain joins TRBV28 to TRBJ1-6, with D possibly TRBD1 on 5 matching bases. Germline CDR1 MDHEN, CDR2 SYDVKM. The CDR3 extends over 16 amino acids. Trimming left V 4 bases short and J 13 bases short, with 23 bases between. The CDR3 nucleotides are TGTGCCAGCAGTTCCGACATCGGACCTCTCGGGGGGCCCCTCCACTTT. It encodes CASSSDIGPLGGPLHF.

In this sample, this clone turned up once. As DNA, the CDR3 is TGCGCCAGCAGCTTGGCCGGGGGACAGAACTACGAGCAGTACTTC. This codes for CASSLAGGQNYEQYF. The chain joins TRBV5-1 to TRBJ2-7; tentative D call: TRBD1 (7 bases). Germline V lookup: CDR1 SGHRS, CDR2 YFSETQ. The CDR3 has 15 amino acids. V was trimmed by 0 bases and J by 3 bases, leaving 13 bases between them.

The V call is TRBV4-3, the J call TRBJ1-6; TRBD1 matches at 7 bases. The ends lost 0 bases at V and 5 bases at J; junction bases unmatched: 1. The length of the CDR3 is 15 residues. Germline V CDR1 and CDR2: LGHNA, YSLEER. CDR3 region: CASSQDGTDNSPLHF. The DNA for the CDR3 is TGCGCCAGCAGCCAAGACGGGACAGATAATTCACCCCTCCACTTT.

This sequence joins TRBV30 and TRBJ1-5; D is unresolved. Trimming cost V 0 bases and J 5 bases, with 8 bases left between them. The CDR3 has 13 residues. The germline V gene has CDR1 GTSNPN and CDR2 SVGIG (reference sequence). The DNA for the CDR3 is TGTGCCTGGAGTGTAGAGGATGATCAGCCCCAGCATTTT. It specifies CAWSVEDDQPQHF. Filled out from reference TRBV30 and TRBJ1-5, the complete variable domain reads SQTIHQWPATLVQPVGSPLSLECTVEGTSNPNLYWYRQAAGRGLQLLFYSVGIGQISSEVPQNLSASRPQDRQFILSSKKLLLSDSGFYLCAWSVEDDQPQHFGDGTRLSIL.

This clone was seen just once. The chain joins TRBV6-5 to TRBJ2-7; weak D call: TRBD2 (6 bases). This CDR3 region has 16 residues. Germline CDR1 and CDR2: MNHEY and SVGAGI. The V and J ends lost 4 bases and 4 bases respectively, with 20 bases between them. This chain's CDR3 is CASSLGGARQGYEQYF. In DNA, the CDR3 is TGTGCCAGCAGTTTGGGCGGGGCACGTCAAGGATACGAGCAGTACTTC.

The CDR3 protein is CASMELAGGETQYF. In DNA, the CDR3 is TGTGCCAGCATGGAACTAGCGGGAGGAGAGACCCAGTACTTC. The chain recombines TRBV7-6 with TRBJ2-5; TRBD2 matches 12 bases. The CDR3 is 14 amino acids. Trimming took 7 bases from V and 4 from J; bases not matched to a gene: 4. Looked up from germline, CDR1 is SGHVS and CDR2 is FNYEAQ.

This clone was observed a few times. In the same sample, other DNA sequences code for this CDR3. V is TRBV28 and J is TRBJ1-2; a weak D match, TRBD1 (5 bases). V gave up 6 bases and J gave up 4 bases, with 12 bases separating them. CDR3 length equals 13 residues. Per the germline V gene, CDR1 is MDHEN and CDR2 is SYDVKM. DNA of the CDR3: TGTGCCAGCAGCCCGGGACTGACCTATGGCTACACCTTC. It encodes CASSPGLTYGYTF.

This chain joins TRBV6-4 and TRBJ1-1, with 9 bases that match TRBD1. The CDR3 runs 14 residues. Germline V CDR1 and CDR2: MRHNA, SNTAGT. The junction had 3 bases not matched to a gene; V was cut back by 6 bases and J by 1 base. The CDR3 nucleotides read TGTGCCAGCAGAAGACAGGGGGAGAACACTGAAGCTTTCTTT. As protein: CASRRQGENTEAFF.